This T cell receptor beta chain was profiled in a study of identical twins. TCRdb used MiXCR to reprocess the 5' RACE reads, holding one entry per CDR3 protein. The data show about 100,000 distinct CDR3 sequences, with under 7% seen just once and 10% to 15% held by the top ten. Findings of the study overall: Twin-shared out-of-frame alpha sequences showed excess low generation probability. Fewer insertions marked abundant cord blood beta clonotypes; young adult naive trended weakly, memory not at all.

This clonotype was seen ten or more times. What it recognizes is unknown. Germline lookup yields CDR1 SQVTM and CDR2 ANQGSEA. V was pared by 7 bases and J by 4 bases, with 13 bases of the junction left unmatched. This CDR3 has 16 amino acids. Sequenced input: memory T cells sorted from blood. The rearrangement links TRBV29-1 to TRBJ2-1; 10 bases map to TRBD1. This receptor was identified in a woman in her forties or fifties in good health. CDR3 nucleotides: TGCAGCGGCCAATCCGGGACAGGGGTGCGGTACAATGAGCAGTTCTTC. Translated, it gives CSGQSGTGVRYNEQFF.